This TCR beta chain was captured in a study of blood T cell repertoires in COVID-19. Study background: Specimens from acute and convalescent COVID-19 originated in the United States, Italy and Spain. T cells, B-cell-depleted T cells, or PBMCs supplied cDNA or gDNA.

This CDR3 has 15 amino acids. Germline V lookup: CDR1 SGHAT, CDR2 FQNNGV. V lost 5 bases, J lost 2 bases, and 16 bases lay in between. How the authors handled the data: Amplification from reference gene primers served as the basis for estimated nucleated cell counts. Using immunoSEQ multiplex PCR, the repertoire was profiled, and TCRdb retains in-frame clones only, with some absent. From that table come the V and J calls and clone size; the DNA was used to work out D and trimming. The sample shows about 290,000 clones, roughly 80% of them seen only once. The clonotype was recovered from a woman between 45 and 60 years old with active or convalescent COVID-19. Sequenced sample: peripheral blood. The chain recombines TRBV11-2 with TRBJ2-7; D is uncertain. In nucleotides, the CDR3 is TGTGCCAGCAGCGCCGAGGAGCTCCAAACCTACGAGCAGTACTTC. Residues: CASSAEELQTYEQYF.